The 26 T cell receptor beta chains reported below all come from one sample, sequenced in a study of T cells in Graves' hyperthyroidism and ophthalmopathy. RNA transcripts provided the source from which TCR beta CDR3 regions were amplified. Primed by the HTBI set, a first-round RT-PCR was run on the TCR CDR3. Using its own MiXCR run on the multiplex PCR reads, TCRdb lists one record per CDR3 protein. In the table there are 20,000 to 30,000 distinct CDR3 sequences, 45% of which are singletons. Sequencing used blood. These receptors came from a woman between 25 and 40 years old with Graves' hyperthyroidism.

The rearrangement uses TRBV19 and TRBJ1-6; TRBD1 might be the D (5 bases). V lost 5 bases, J lost 5 bases, and 13 bases lay in between. This CDR3 spans 15 amino acids. Looked up from germline, CDR1 is LNHDA and CDR2 is SQIVND (reference sequence). As DNA, the CDR3 is TGTGCCAGTAGTGAGCAGGGACTAAATAATTCACCCCTCCACTTT. Translated, it gives CASSEQGLNNSPLHF.

Comments on this clonotype: No conserved phenylalanine or tryptophan ends this CDR3, so it is likely a read error. The DNA is omitted, as the CDR3 cannot be located on it reliably, and the CDR3 follows TCRdb's listing. The chain uses TRBV9 and TRBJ1-3. The germline V gene encodes CDR1 SGDLS and CDR2 YYNGEE. The CDR3 comprises 8 residues, both ends counted. The CDR3 loop reads CASSVNLK.

Comments on this clonotype: The CDR3 carries no conserved terminal phenylalanine or tryptophan, so it likely arises from a read error. No DNA is shown, since the ends of the CDR3 on it are uncertain; the CDR3 is the one TCRdb lists. CDR3 sequence: CACTGTQLMFGANVRTL. The J gene is TRBJ2-6, the V gene TRBV30; the DNA was not used to check the table's D call, TRBD1. The CDR3 is 17 amino acids long, termini counted. The germline V gene has CDR1 GTSNPN and CDR2 SVGIG (reference sequence).

The chain combines TRBV20-1 with TRBJ2-7, with 13 positions matching TRBD2. Germline CDR1 DFQATT, CDR2 SNEGSKA (reference sequence). The CDR3 has 14 amino acids. V lost 6 bases to trimming and J lost 7 bases; unmatched junction nucleotides: 9. CDR3 nucleotide sequence: TGCAGTGCCCTAGGACTAGCGGGAGTCGGGGAGCAGTACTTC. It codes for CSALGLAGVGEQYF.

At least ten counts were recorded for this clonotype. This chain uses TRBV12-5 with TRBJ2-5; D gene uncertain. Trimming cost V 7 bases and J 2 bases, with 5 bases left between them. Germline assignment: CDR1 LGHNT and CDR2 FRNRAP. The CDR3 length is 11 residues. The CDR3 DNA reads as TGTGCTAGTGCGATTCAAGAGACCCAGTACTTC. The encoded protein is CASAIQETQYF.

In its sample, this clonotype was seen many times. The chain is built from TRBV12-3 or TRBV12-4 and TRBJ1-1; D unclear. V lost 8 bases to trimming and J lost 1 base, with 14 bases between them. The CDR3 has 14 amino acids. This CDR3 reads CASSTWVPNTEAFF. The CDR3, as DNA: TGTGCCAGCTCAACGTGGGTGCCGAACACTGAAGCTTTCTTT.

This clonotype was recorded many times. The rearrangement links TRBV20-1 to TRBJ1-4, with a possible D match to TRBD1 (5 bases). The CDR3 contains 14 residues. The germline CDR1 and CDR2 sequences are DFQATT and SNEGSKA (reference sequence). V shed 0 bases and J shed 3 bases, with 8 bases lying between them. Here the CDR3 reads CSARDGAANEKLFF. DNA of the CDR3: TGCAGTGCTAGAGATGGGGCGGCTAATGAAAAACTGTTTTTT.

The rearrangement links TRBV15 to TRBJ2-1; D not certain. The CDR3 consists of 13 residues. Germline CDR1 and CDR2: LNHNV and YYDKDF (reference sequence). Deletions cut 0 bases from V and 7 bases from J, with 7 bases between. CDR3 in DNA: TGTGCCACCAGCAGAGATTGGGGTAATGAGCAGTTCTTC. It encodes CATSRDWGNEQFF.

The chain recombines TRBV3-1 with TRBJ1-1, with D possibly matching TRBD1 (5 bases). V gave up 4 bases and J gave up 5 bases, with 14 bases separating them. The CDR3 covers 14 residues. Germline CDR1 and CDR2: LGHDT and YNNKEL (reference sequence). The CDR3 DNA reads TGTGCCAGCAGCCTCCGGACAAGAGGTACTGAAGCTTTCTTT. It is translated as CASSLRTRGTEAFF.

This clonotype was seen many times. The chain recombines TRBV29-1 with TRBJ1-1, with D uncertain. Trimming stripped 4 bases from V and 1 base from J, with 4 bases between. CDR3 length equals 11 residues. CDR1 and CDR2 (germline): SQVTM, ANQGSEA. Here the CDR3 DNA reads TGCAGCGTTGTCCAGAACACTGAAGCTTTCTTT. As protein: CSVVQNTEAFF.

About this clonotype itself: With a much larger clone just one base away, this may be a read error. The CDR3 does not close with the conserved phenylalanine or tryptophan, likely indicating a read error. The chain carries TRBV30 and TRBJ2-7, with 7 bases aligning to TRBD2. Looked up from germline, CDR1 is GTSNPN and CDR2 is SVGIG (reference sequence). This CDR3 has 14 amino acids. Trimming removed 2 bases from V and 4 bases from J; junction bases left unmatched: 8. CDR3 coding DNA: TGTGCCTGGAGTCTCGGGGAGGGGATATACGAGCAGTACTGC. Its protein product is CAWSLGEGIYEQYC.

The chain carries TRBV24-1 and TRBJ2-5; D ambiguous. The CDR3 has 12 residues. Trimming removed 2 bases at V and 7 bases at J, with 7 bases between. The V gene's germline CDR1 is KGHDR and CDR2 SFDVKD. In DNA form, the CDR3 reads TGTGCCACCAGTGATTCCCCGGGGACCCAGTACTTC. Its protein product is CATSDSPGTQYF.

This clonotype came up many times. This chain joins TRBV7-9 and TRBJ1-1; 8 bases line up with TRBD1. From germline, CDR1 is SEHNR and CDR2 FQNEAQ (reference sequence). V was clipped by 5 bases and J by 10 bases; unmatched bases: 3. The CDR3 runs 11 residues. The CDR3 protein is CASSHTGGAFF. For the CDR3, the DNA is TGTGCCAGCAGCCATACAGGGGGAGCTTTCTTT.

The rearrangement links TRBV7-2 to TRBJ1-1, with D possibly being TRBD1 (5 bases). CDR3 length: 16 residues. The V gene's germline CDR1 is SGHTA and CDR2 FQGNSA. Trimming took 4 bases from V and 8 from J, leaving 23 bases between them. The CDR3 DNA is TGTGCCAGCAGCTCCAACCTCAAGCGGCGAGCAGGGGAAGCTTTCTTT. It is translated as CASSSNLKRRAGEAFF.

This clonotype was counted ten times or more. The V gene is TRBV5-1, the J gene TRBJ1-4; no definite D call. CDR3 length: 13 residues. Germline lookup yields CDR1 SGHRS and CDR2 YFSETQ. Between the trimmed V and J ends, which lost 2 bases and 7 bases, there was a span of 9 bases. This CDR3 reads CASSFPDGEKLFF. For the CDR3, the DNA is TGCGCCAGCAGCTTCCCGGACGGTGAAAAACTGTTTTTT.

The chain carries TRBV25-1 and TRBJ1-2, with no clear D. The length of the CDR3 is 15 residues. Germline loops: CDR1 MGHDK, CDR2 SYGVNS. V was trimmed by 4 bases and J by 1 base, leaving 13 bases between them. The CDR3 sequence: CASSARTTRNYGYTF. CDR3 bases: TGTGCCAGCAGTGCTAGAACCACTCGTAACTATGGCTACACCTTC.

The rearrangement uses TRBV7-3 and TRBJ2-7; 10 bases map to TRBD1. J gave up 5 bases and V 7 bases, and 8 bases lay outside the gene matches. The CDR3 consists of 14 residues. Germline lookup yields CDR1 SGHTA and CDR2 FQGTGA. This CDR3 is CASKVGQGLNEQYF. The CDR3 DNA sequence: TGTGCCAGCAAGGTGGGACAGGGGTTGAACGAGCAGTACTTC.

This clonotype was recorded many times. The genes are TRBV5-5 and TRBJ1-2; D remains ambiguous. The V and J ends lost 0 bases and 0 bases respectively, with 6 bases between them. Germline CDR1 and CDR2: SGHKS and YYEKEE (reference sequence). The CDR3 totals 14 residues. The CDR3 nucleotides are TGTGCCAGCAGCTTGGCGGCTGCTAACTATGGCTACACCTTC. Its translation: CASSLAAANYGYTF.

This clonotype was seen many times. The V call is TRBV28, the J call TRBJ1-2; 9 bases map to TRBD1. The ends lost 6 bases at V and 5 bases at J; junction bases unmatched: 16. The CDR3 runs to 17 residues. CDR1 is MDHEN, CDR2 SYDVKM, per germline. CDR3: CASSTLQDRGPQYGYTF. CDR3 DNA: TGTGCCAGCAGCACCCTTCAGGACAGGGGCCCCCAGTATGGCTACACCTTC.

This CDR3 reads CSARGPVNTEAFF. The CDR3 region has the DNA TGCAGTGCTAGAGGACCAGTGAACACTGAAGCTTTCTTT. The J gene is TRBJ1-1, the V gene TRBV20-1; D unresolved. The CDR3 spans 13 residues. Trimming cost V 1 base and J 0 bases, with 6 bases left between them. Germline lookup yields CDR1 DFQATT and CDR2 SNEGSKA (reference sequence).

This clonotype came up many times. The chain is built from TRBV13 and TRBJ2-7; a weak D match, TRBD2 (7 bases). Looked up from germline, CDR1 is PRHDT and CDR2 is FYEKMQ (reference sequence). This CDR3 is 14 amino acids long. V lost 6 bases and J lost 4, with 16 bases in between. In nucleotides, the CDR3 is TGTGCCAGCAGGGAGAGGGGGGGTGGTTACGAGCAGTACTTC. This encodes CASRERGGGYEQYF.

This sequence joins TRBV6-2 or TRBV6-3 and TRBJ2-2; no clear D gene. The CDR3 is 12 residues long. Germline V gene data show CDR1 as MNHEY and CDR2 as SVGEGT. Between the trimmed V and J ends, which lost 5 bases and 5 bases, there was a span of 6 bases. The CDR3 region is CASSTLTGELFF. CDR3 bases: TGTGCCAGCAGTACCTTAACCGGGGAGCTGTTTTTT.

This rearrangement joins TRBV20-1 to TRBJ1-4; unclear D gene. Germline V gene lookup returns CDR1 DFQATT and CDR2 SNEGSKA (reference sequence). The CDR3 is made up of 14 amino acids. V lost 8 bases to trimming and J lost 5 bases, with 18 bases between them. DNA of the CDR3: TGCAGTACGACCGACTCTCACCCCAATGAAAAACTGTTTTTT. This codes for CSTTDSHPNEKLFF.

This clonotype has a handful of counts. The chain links TRBV24-1 to TRBJ2-7; D call uncertain. Per the germline V gene, CDR1 is KGHDR and CDR2 is SFDVKD. Trimming pared 8 bases from V and 7 bases from J, leaving 11 bases between. The CDR3 is made up of 11 amino acids. CDR3: CATNANREQYF. CDR3 nucleotides: TGTGCCACCAATGCAAACCGGGAGCAGTACTTC.

This clonotype was counted at least ten times. The chain is built from TRBV28 and TRBJ2-1; TRBD1 is a possible D gene (6 bases). This CDR3 spans 16 amino acids. Germline loops: CDR1 MDHEN, CDR2 SYDVKM. Trimming took 1 base from V and 3 from J, leaving 13 bases between them. This chain's CDR3 is CASSLFGQGIYNEQFF. For the CDR3, the DNA is TGTGCCAGCAGTTTATTCGGGCAGGGGATCTACAATGAGCAGTTCTTC.

The chain employs TRBV10-3 and TRBJ2-1, with TRBD2 identical over 12 bases. Germline loops: CDR1 ENHRY, CDR2 SYGVKD. This CDR3 comprises 15 residues. Germline trimming cut 0 bases from V and 7 bases from J; bases unmatched to any gene: 1. CDR3 sequence: CAISESGLAGNEQFF. The CDR3 DNA reads as TGTGCCATCAGTGAGTCAGGACTAGCGGGGAATGAGCAGTTCTTC.